Given below is one T cell receptor (beta chain) in context. The sample originates from a study of cytomegalovirus exposure and HLA in healthy donors. Germline values: CDR1 MRHNA, CDR2 SNTAGT. The V end lost 2 bases, the J end lost 6 bases, and 20 bases lay between the germline ends. This CDR3 region has 16 residues. With 60 Vbeta and 13 Jbeta primers, the PCR was carried out. Produced via immunoSEQ multiplex PCR; TCRdb's table is partial and in-frame only. The data show about 170,000 clones, about four fifths seen once. The sample comprised PBMCs. This TCR was recovered from a woman aged 50 to 65 in good health and CMV-seropositive. The genes are TRBV6-4 and TRBJ2-7; D might be TRBD2 (5 bases). CDR3 loop: CASSDGAVISRSEQYF. Written as DNA, the CDR3 is TGTGCCAGCAGTGACGGAGCGGTGATATCCCGATCCGAGCAGTACTTC.